This T cell receptor beta chain is from a study of T cell responses to AZD1222 COVID-19 vaccine. Turning to this clone: Antigen specificity is unknown.

Study-wide results and limits: There were vaccine-associated CD4 TCRs across spike, dominant at 160-218 and 743-854. Baseline testing showed seropositivity in only six AZD1222 recipients. Increases in Spike-specific TCR breadth and depth were seen after two AZD1222 doses.

Assay used: immunoSEQ multiplex PCR; TCRdb lists only in-frame clones, some missing. The sample lists roughly 150,000 clones, 88% occurring once. Specimen: peripheral blood, collected on day 0 of AZD1222 vaccination. The TCR was taken from an adult in good health.

CDR3 amino acids: CATSIYSSGNTIYF. CDR3 nucleotide sequence: TGTGCCACCAGCATCTACAGCTCTGGAAACACCATATATTTT. V usage is TRBV15 and J usage is TRBJ1-3, with no clear D. The V end lost 4 bases, the J end lost 0 bases, and 7 bases lay between the germline ends. The CDR3 runs to 14 residues. In germline, CDR1 is LNHNV, CDR2 YYDKDF (reference sequence).